This T cell receptor (beta chain) is drawn from a study of Graves' ophthalmopathy and Graves' hyperthyroidism. Whole-study findings and limits: Ophthalmopathy progression predictions by the model showed 72.22% specificity and approximately 71% sensitivity.

This clonotype was seen only a few times. No antigen is known for it. RNA transcripts served as template for amplifying TCR beta CDR3 sequences. HTBI primers primed a first-round RT-PCR, and a second-round multiplex PCR followed. TCRdb used MiXCR to reprocess the multiplex PCR reads, holding one entry per CDR3 protein. Here the sample spans a few hundred thousand distinct CDR3 sequences, over 20% being singletons. Trimming took off 4 bases at V and 5 bases at J, with 14 bases between the two ends. There are 13 residues in the CDR3. Germline loops: CDR1 DFQATT, CDR2 SNEGSKA (reference sequence). The receptor comes from a woman younger than 30 with stable Graves' hyperthyroidism. The chain uses TRBV20-1 and TRBJ2-5; D unresolved. The sequencing input was peripheral blood. DNA of the CDR3: TGCAGTGCTATGTCCCTGGCGGTGGAGACCCAGTACTTC. Translated, it gives CSAMSLAVETQYF.